The rows below give T cell receptor beta chains drawn from one sample of a study of graft-versus-host responses after intestinal transplantation. For these TCRs, the target antigens are not known. Data came from immunoSEQ multiplex PCR; TCRdb stores just in-frame clones and leaves some out. Of 96,000 or so clones listed, approximately 90% were seen once; the top ten hold around 0.17%. Material: unstimulated CD4+ T cells sorted from spleen or lymph node cells, obtained before intestinal transplant. The receptors shown here come from a human donor who received an intestinal transplant. The CDR3 runs from the conserved cysteine through the conserved F or W.

>TRBJ1-1|TRBV30
CAWSAEVNTEAFF
>TRBJ2-7|TRBV29-1
CSVEDRASYEQYF
>TRBJ2-3|TRBV4-1
CASSQVAGLMDTQYF
>TRBJ2-2|TRBV6-5
CASRTTSTGELFF
>TRBJ2-4|TRBV5-1
CASSQTGQNIQYF
>TRBJ2-4|TRBV2
CASNAEAKNIQYF
>TRBJ1-3|TRBV29-1
CSVVEQSASRNTIYF
>TRBJ2-3|TRBV5-1
CASSWKPSGGISSTDTQYF
>TRBJ1-6|TRBV18
CASSPQGDNSPLHF
>TRBJ1-2|TRBV6-5
CASKAGDSGYTF
>TRBJ2-3|TRBV5-6
CASSLSGTYTDTQYF
>TRBJ1-6|TRBV6-1
CASSRQGVWNSPLHF
>TRBJ2-5|TRBV5-4
CASTKPGQKETQYF
>TRBJ2-3|TRBV5-1
CASSLAGTALTDTQYF
>TRBJ2-7|TRBV11-2
CASRPEVWASSSEQYF
>TRBJ2-1|TRBV5-8
CASSLGSLGNEQFF
>TRBJ2-7|TRBV30
CAWSADGRRSYEQYF
>TRBJ1-2|TRBV7-2
CASSSDRGGYGYTF
>TRBJ1-2|TRBV29-1
CSALTGSAYGYTF
>TRBJ2-1|TRBV10-1
CASSESGTSGNNEQFF
>TRBJ1-6|TRBV5-1
CASSLGAGSPLHF
>TRBJ1-2|TRBV7-9
CASSPDRVSGYTF
>TRBJ1-2|TRBV19
CASKIKTGDPYGYTF
>TRBJ1-6|TRBV7-9
CASSPDITPLHF
>TRBJ2-3|TRBV5-4
CASSPSGTDTQYF